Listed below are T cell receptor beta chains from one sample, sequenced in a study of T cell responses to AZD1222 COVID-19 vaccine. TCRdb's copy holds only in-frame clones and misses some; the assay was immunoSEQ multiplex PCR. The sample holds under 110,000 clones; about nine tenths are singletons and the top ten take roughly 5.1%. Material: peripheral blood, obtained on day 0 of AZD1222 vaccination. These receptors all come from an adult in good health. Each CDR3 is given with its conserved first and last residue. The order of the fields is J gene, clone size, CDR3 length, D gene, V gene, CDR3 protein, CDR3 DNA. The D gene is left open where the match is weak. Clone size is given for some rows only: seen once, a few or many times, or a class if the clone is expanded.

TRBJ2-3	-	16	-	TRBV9	CASSPQRAERRDTQYF	TGTGCCAGCAGCCCACAGCGAGCGGAGAGACGAGATACGCAGTATTTT
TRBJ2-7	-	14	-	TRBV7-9	CASSPDLNSYEQYF	TGTGCCAGCTCGCCGGATCTGAACTCCTACGAGCAGTACTTC
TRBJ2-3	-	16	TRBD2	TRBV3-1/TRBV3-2	CASSPGASGTTDTQYF	TGTGCCAGCAGCCCCGGGGCTAGCGGGACAACAGATACGCAGTATTTT
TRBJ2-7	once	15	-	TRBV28	CASSPPPTGTYEQYF	TGTGCCAGCAGTCCCCCCCCGACCGGGACCTACGAGCAGTACTTC
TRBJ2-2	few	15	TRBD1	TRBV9	CASSPGTVYTGELFF	TGTGCCAGCAGTCCAGGGACAGTTTACACCGGGGAGCTGTTTTTT
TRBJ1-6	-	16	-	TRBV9	CASSVLGNSYNSPLHF	TGTGCCAGCAGCGTACTGGGGAACTCCTATAATTCACCCCTCCACTTT
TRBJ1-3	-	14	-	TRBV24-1	CATSDPGTGNTIYF	TGTGCCACCAGTGATCCCGGTACTGGAAACACCATATATTTT
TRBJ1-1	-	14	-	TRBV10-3	CAISTFTGNTEAFF	TGTGCCATCAGTACCTTCACTGGGAACACTGAAGCTTTCTTT
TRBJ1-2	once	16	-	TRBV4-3	CASSQGIRAGESGYTF	TGCGCCAGCAGCCAAGGTATCAGGGCCGGGGAGAGTGGCTACACCTTC
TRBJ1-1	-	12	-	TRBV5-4	CASSLDRNEAFF	TGTGCCAGCAGCTTGGACAGAAACGAAGCTTTCTTT
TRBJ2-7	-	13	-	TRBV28	CASSLGGSYEQYF	TGTGCCAGCAGTTTAGGCGGATCTTACGAGCAGTACTTC
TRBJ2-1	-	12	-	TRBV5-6	CASTGSYNEQFF	TGTGCCAGCACCGGAAGCTACAATGAGCAGTTCTTC
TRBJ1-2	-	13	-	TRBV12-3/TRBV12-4	CASSRRTDYGYTF	TGTGCCAGCAGCCGTAGGACAGACTATGGCTACACCTTC
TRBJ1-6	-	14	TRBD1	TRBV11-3	CASSLDREYSPLHF	TGTGCCAGCAGCTTGGACAGGGAGTATTCACCCCTCCACTTT
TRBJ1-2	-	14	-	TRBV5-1	CASRQTGSSYGYTF	TGCGCCAGCCGCCAGACAGGTTCTTCCTATGGCTACACCTTC
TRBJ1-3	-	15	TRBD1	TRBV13	CASGTGGSKGNTIYF	TGTGCCAGCGGGACAGGGGGCTCGAAAGGAAACACCATATATTTT
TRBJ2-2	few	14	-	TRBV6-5	CASNTRRNTGELFF	TGTGCCAGCAATACCAGGCGGAACACCGGGGAGCTGTTTTTT